Below are 25 T cell receptor beta chains sequenced from a single sample in a study of control samples from healthy donors and cancer patients. The table came from immunoSEQ multiplex PCR; TCRdb's copy has only in-frame clones and leaves some out. The table shows 190,000 or so clones, with approximately 92% occurring only once. Sequencing input: blood. The receptors shown here come from a man aged 18-30 years in good health.

CDR3 loop: CASSLISVRTGLDTGELFF. CDR3 DNA: TGTGCCAGCTCCCTCATCTCAGTGCGGACAGGGTTGGACACCGGGGAGCTGTTTTTT. The chain carries TRBV18 and TRBJ2-2, with 8 bases aligning to TRBD1. The CDR3 extends over 19 amino acids. V was pared by 6 bases and J by 3 bases, with 18 bases of the junction left unmatched. The germline CDR1 and CDR2 sequences are KGHSH and LQKENI.

The genes are TRBV6-5 and TRBJ1-1; D unclear. Germline lookup yields CDR1 MNHEY and CDR2 SVGAGI. Trimming pared 0 bases from V and 4 bases from J, leaving 6 bases between. The CDR3 is 13 amino acids. CDR3 bases: TGTGCCAGCAGTTACTCAGAGGGCACTGAAGCTTTCTTT. It encodes CASSYSEGTEAFF.

The chain is built from TRBV7-8 and TRBJ2-7, with 8 bases lining up with TRBD1. The germline V gene has CDR1 SGHVS and CDR2 FQNEAQ. This CDR3 spans 16 amino acids. V gave up 3 bases and J gave up 0 bases; unmatched junction bases: 7. The CDR3 here is CASSFKQGVTSYEQYF. The CDR3 DNA is TGTGCCAGCAGCTTCAAACAGGGGGTAACCTCCTACGAGCAGTACTTC.

The rearrangement uses TRBV10-3 and TRBJ2-4, with unresolved D. Between the trimmed V and J ends, which lost 6 bases and 1 base, there was a span of 13 bases. Germline values: CDR1 ENHRY, CDR2 SYGVKD. This CDR3 is 15 amino acids long. CDR3 region: CAISEQFGAKNIQYF. In nucleotides, the CDR3 is TGTGCCATCAGCGAACAATTTGGGGCCAAAAACATTCAGTACTTC.

The chain links TRBV29-1 to TRBJ1-4; the D gene is possibly TRBD1 (6 bases). Trimming cost V 8 bases and J 7 bases, with 17 bases left between them. Germline V gene sequence: CDR1 SQVTM, CDR2 ANQGSEA. There are 13 residues in the CDR3. CDR3 sequence reads: CSSRLGTPEKLFF. The CDR3 bases are TGCAGCTCCCGCCTCGGGACACCTGAAAAACTGTTTTTT.

The chain combines TRBV28 with TRBJ1-6; unclear D gene. V dropped 7 bases and J dropped 0 bases, with 13 bases sitting between them. CDR1 is MDHEN, CDR2 SYDVKM, per germline. This CDR3 is 16 amino acids long. The CDR3 protein is CASTLGGSSYNSPLHF. The CDR3 region has the DNA TGTGCCAGCACTCTTGGAGGGAGCTCCTATAATTCACCCCTCCACTTT.

This sequence joins TRBV7-6 and TRBJ2-5; 8 bases match TRBD1. Germline trimming cut 2 bases from V and 5 bases from J; bases unmatched to any gene: 4. This CDR3 comprises 14 residues. Germline V CDR1 and CDR2: SGHVS, FNYEAQ. CDR3 residues: CASSLIDRGETQYF. The DNA for the CDR3 is TGTGCCAGCAGCTTAATCGACAGGGGCGAGACCCAGTACTTC.

This clone appeared once. The V and J genes are TRBV30 and TRBJ1-4; no clear D gene. CDR1 is GTSNPN, CDR2 SVGIG, per germline (reference sequence). This CDR3 is 14 amino acids long. Between the trimmed V and J ends, which lost 0 bases and 6 bases, there was a span of 11 bases. The chain's CDR3 is CAWSVLTKHEKLFF. CDR3 bases: TGTGCCTGGAGTGTACTTACCAAACATGAAAAACTGTTTTTT.

This chain uses TRBV6-1 with TRBJ1-3; no definite D call. V lost 1 base and J lost 4, with 8 bases in between. CDR3 length: 14 amino acids. The V gene's germline CDR1 is MNHNS and CDR2 SASEGT. The CDR3 is CASSEGTGGNTIYF. CDR3 nucleotide sequence: TGTGCCAGCAGTGAAGGGACGGGAGGAAACACCATATATTTT.

The table lists this clone with a few counts. The J gene is TRBJ1-5, the V gene TRBV3-1 (or the pseudogene TRBV3-2), with 8 bases matching TRBD1. The germline V gene has CDR1 LGHDT and CDR2 YNNKEL (reference sequence). There are 13 residues in the CDR3. V was clipped by 6 bases and J by 5 bases; unmatched bases: 3. The CDR3 sequence: CASSGTGHQPQHF. As DNA, the CDR3 is TGTGCCAGCAGTGGGACAGGTCATCAGCCCCAGCATTTT.

The J gene is TRBJ1-6, the V gene TRBV9; 7 bases fit TRBD1. From germline, CDR1 is SGDLS and CDR2 YYNGEE. With V trimmed by 3 bases and J by 7 bases, 10 bases remained unmatched. The CDR3 is 16 amino acids. The CDR3 sequence: CASSARMGQINSPLHF. CDR3 coding DNA: TGTGCCAGCAGCGCCAGGATGGGACAGATCAATTCACCCCTCCACTTT.

The chain recombines TRBV24-1 with TRBJ2-5; 9 bases agree with TRBD1. V gave up 4 bases and J gave up 5 bases; unmatched junction bases: 7. The CDR3 spans 15 residues. Germline V gene lookup returns CDR1 KGHDR and CDR2 SFDVKD. As DNA, the CDR3 is TGTGCCACCAGTGACACCCACAGGGGGCCTGAGACCCAGTACTTC. It codes for CATSDTHRGPETQYF.

V gene TRBV6-5 combines with J gene TRBJ2-2, with D tentatively TRBD1 (6 bases). The CDR3 loop spans 13 amino acids. The germline gives CDR1 MNHEY, CDR2 SVGAGI. Trimming removed 6 bases at V and 3 bases at J, with 8 bases between. Here the CDR3 DNA reads TGTGCCAGCAGGGGACATTACACCGGGGAGCTGTTTTTT. It is translated as CASRGHYTGELFF.

The gene calls are TRBV5-1 and TRBJ2-3; tentatively, D is TRBD2 (5 bases). This CDR3 region has 14 residues. V was cut by 3 bases and J by 6 bases, with 14 bases left in between. The V gene's germline CDR1 is SGHRS and CDR2 YFSETQ. DNA of the CDR3: TGCGCCAGCAGCTCTAGGAAGACGGGGGATACGCAGTATTTT. Translating gives CASSSRKTGDTQYF.

The chain combines TRBV6-5 with TRBJ2-7, with D perhaps being TRBD1 or TRBD2 (5 bases each). Looked up from germline, CDR1 is MNHEY and CDR2 is SVGAGI. Trimming cost V 2 bases and J 3 bases, with 14 bases left between them. The CDR3 sequence is 15 residues long. Here the CDR3 reads CASSYGKRGGYEQYF. For the CDR3, the DNA is TGTGCCAGCAGTTACGGGAAACGGGGCGGCTACGAGCAGTACTTC.

CDR3 residues: CATSGNTDTQYF. The CDR3 DNA reads as TGTGCCACCAGTGGAAACACAGATACGCAGTATTTT. The chain links TRBV24-1 to TRBJ2-3; D unclear. The CDR3 extends over 12 amino acids. Germline loops: CDR1 KGHDR, CDR2 SFDVKD. Trimming cost V 5 bases and J 2 bases, with 4 bases left between them.

V usage is TRBV5-1 and J usage is TRBJ2-6; D call uncertain. The CDR3 has 15 amino acids. V lost 4 bases and J 0 bases, leaving 8 bases between the germline ends. Germline V gene lookup returns CDR1 SGHRS and CDR2 YFSETQ. For the CDR3, the DNA is TGCGCCAGCAGCCCTGGGTCCTCTGGGGCCAACGTCCTGACTTTC. It yields the protein CASSPGSSGANVLTF.

The chain's CDR3 is CASSPGRMNTEAFF. CDR3 DNA sequence: TGTGCCAGCTCACCTGGACGAATGAACACTGAAGCTTTCTTT. The V gene is TRBV18, the J gene TRBJ1-1; D ambiguous. V dropped 3 bases and J dropped 0 bases, with 8 bases sitting between them. Per the germline V gene, CDR1 is KGHSH and CDR2 is LQKENI. This CDR3 is 14 amino acids long.

The chain is built from TRBV15 and TRBJ1-4, with no clear D. Germline assignment: CDR1 LNHNV and CDR2 YYDKDF (reference sequence). V was pared by 3 bases and J by 4 bases, with 6 bases between. The CDR3 runs 13 residues. The CDR3 DNA sequence: TGTGCCACCAGCAGCCAGTATAATGAAAAACTGTTTTTT. Protein: CATSSQYNEKLFF.

V is TRBV9 and J is TRBJ1-2; 9 nucleotides align to TRBD1. After removal of 0 bases from V and 8 bases from J, the junction contained 11 bases not matched to a gene. Germline V gene lookup returns CDR1 SGDLS and CDR2 YYNGEE. CDR3 length equals 16 residues. CDR3 region: CASSVGGDRVVEGYTF. The DNA of the CDR3 is TGTGCCAGCAGCGTAGGAGGGGACAGGGTCGTGGAGGGCTACACCTTC.

The chain has TRBV7-3 and TRBJ2-2, with 8 bases aligning to TRBD2. V trimming: 0 bases; J trimming: 7 bases; junction bases outside the gene matches: 10. The CDR3 runs to 17 residues. Germline lookup yields CDR1 SGHTA and CDR2 FQGTGA. CDR3 amino acids: CASSLTAGTSIHGELFF. The CDR3 DNA reads TGTGCCAGCAGCTTAACTGCCGGGACTAGTATACACGGGGAGCTGTTTTTT. The variable domain in full, with the rest retrieved from reference TRBV7-3 and TRBJ2-2, is GAGVSQTPSNKVTEKGKYVELRCDPISGHTALYWYRQSLGQGPEFLIYFQGTGAADDSGLPNDRFFAVRPEGSVSTLKIQRTERGDSAVYLCASSLTAGTSIHGELFFGEGSRLTVL.

This clone was counted only a few times. The V gene is TRBV9, the J gene TRBJ2-7, with D tentatively TRBD1 (7 bases). Germline CDR1 SGDLS, CDR2 YYNGEE. V lost 3 bases, J lost 3 bases, and 10 bases lay in between. There are 13 residues in the CDR3. The CDR3 DNA sequence: TGTGCCAGCAGCGCGGGGGACAGCTACGAGCAGTACTTC. This translates into CASSAGDSYEQYF.

The chain couples TRBV21-1 to TRBJ2-7; TRBD2 was called by the table and not checked on the DNA. TRBV21-1 is tagged as a pseudogene. The CDR3 contains 16 residues. This chain's CDR3 is CASKSRTGGISYEQYF. The CDR3 DNA reads TGTGCCAGCAAGTCCCGAACGGGGGGGATCTCCTACGAGCAGTACTTC.

The chain has TRBV5-1 and TRBJ1-2; 9 positions agree with TRBD1. V was clipped by 4 bases and J by 0 bases; unmatched bases: 4. CDR3 length equals 15 residues. Germline V CDR1 and CDR2: SGHRS, YFSETQ. CDR3 region: CASSPRDRANYGYTF. The CDR3 nucleotides read TGCGCCAGCAGCCCACGGGACAGGGCTAACTATGGCTACACCTTC.

This sequence joins TRBV27 and TRBJ2-5, with TRBD2 matching over 7 bases. The CDR3 has 14 residues. Germline trimming cut 6 bases from V and 7 bases from J; bases unmatched to any gene: 11. Germline V lookup: CDR1 MNHEY, CDR2 SMNVEV (reference sequence). The CDR3 DNA sequence: TGTGCCAGCAGCACGAGCGGGGCATCCGGGACCCAGTACTTC. Encoded protein: CASSTSGASGTQYF.